The entry that follows covers one TCR beta chain sequence. No antigen is known for it. Sequencing targeted expressed TCRB transcripts, as all isolated RNA had been reverse transcribed. This table comes from immunoSEQ multiplex PCR, and its TCRdb copy is limited to in-frame clones, with some not included. Among over 700,000 clones listed, roughly 15% were seen once. Per donor, one heparinised blood draw averaged around 120 mL. These data are taken from a study of beta chain features in type 1 diabetes. The CDR3 contains 14 residues. The germline V gene has CDR1 LGHNA and CDR2 YSLEER. Losses at the gene ends were 4 bases for V and 2 bases for J; bases not matched to a gene: 2. Findings and limits, study-wide: Researchers report that Type 1 diabetes patients had moderately but significantly shorter TCRB CDR3s across all four CD4+ subsets.

The TCR originated in a woman aged 18-29 years in good health. Sample: naive CD4+ T cells from blood. The V gene is TRBV4-3, the J gene TRBJ2-3; 8 nucleotides align to TRBD2. DNA of the CDR3: TGCGCCAGCAGCCTGCGGGGGGACACAGATACGCAGTATTTT. Translation gives CASSLRGDTDTQYF.